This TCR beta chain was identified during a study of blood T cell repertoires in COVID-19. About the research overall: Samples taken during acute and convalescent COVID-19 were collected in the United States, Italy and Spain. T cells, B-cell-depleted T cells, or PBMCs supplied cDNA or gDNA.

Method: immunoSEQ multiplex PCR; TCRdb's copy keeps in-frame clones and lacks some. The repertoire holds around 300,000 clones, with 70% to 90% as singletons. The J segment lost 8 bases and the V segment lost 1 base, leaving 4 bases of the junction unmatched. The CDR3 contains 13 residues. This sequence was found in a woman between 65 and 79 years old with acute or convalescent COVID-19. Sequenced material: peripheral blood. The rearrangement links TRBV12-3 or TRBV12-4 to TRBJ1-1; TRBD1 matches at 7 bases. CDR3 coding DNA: TGTGCCAGCAGTTTAGGACAGGGAAGGGAAGCTTTCTTT. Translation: CASSLGQGREAFF.